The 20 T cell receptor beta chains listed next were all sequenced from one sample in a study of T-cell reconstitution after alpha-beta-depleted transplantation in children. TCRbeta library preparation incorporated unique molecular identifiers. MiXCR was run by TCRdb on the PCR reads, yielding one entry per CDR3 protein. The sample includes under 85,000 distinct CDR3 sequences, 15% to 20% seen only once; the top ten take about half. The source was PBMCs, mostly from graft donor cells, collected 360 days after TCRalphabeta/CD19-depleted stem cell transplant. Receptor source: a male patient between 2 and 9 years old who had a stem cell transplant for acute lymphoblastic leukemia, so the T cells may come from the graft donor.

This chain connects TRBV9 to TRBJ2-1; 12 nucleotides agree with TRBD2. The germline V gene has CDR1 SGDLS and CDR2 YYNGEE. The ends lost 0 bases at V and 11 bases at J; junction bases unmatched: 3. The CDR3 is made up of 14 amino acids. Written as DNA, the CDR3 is TGTGCCAGCAGCGTAGGACTAGCGGGAGTAAAGCAGTTCTTC. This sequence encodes CASSVGLAGVKQFF.

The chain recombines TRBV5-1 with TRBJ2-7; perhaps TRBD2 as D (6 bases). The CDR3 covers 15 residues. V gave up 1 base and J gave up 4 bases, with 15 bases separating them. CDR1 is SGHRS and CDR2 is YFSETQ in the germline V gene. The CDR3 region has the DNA TGCGCCAGCAGCTTGCTGCGGGAACTCGGATACGAGCAGTACTTC. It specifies CASSLLRELGYEQYF.

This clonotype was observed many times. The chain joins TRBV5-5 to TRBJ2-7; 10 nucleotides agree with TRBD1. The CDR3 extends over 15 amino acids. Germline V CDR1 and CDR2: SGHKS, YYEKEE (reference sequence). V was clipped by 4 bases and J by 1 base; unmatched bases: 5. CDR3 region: CASSIRDRGSYEQYF. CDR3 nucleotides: TGTGCCAGCAGCATCCGGGACAGGGGTTCCTACGAGCAGTACTTC.

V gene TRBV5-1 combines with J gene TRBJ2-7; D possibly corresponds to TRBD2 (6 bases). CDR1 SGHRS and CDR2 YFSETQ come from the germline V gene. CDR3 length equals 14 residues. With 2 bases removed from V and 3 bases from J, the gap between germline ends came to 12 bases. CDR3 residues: CASSFPTSSYEQYF. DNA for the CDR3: TGCGCCAGCAGCTTCCCCACTAGCAGCTACGAGCAGTACTTC.

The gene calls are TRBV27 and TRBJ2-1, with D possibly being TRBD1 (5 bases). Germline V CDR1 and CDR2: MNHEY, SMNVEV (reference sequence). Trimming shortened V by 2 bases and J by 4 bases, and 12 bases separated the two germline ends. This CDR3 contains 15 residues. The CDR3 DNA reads TGTGCCAGCAGTTTACCCAACACAGGTTACAATGAGCAGTTCTTC. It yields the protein CASSLPNTGYNEQFF.

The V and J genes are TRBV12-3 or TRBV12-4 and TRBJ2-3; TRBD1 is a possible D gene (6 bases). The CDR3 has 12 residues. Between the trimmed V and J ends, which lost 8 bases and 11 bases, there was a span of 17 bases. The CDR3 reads CASSPRGIMQYF. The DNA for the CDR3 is TGTGCCAGCTCCCCTAGGGGGATTATGCAGTATTTT.

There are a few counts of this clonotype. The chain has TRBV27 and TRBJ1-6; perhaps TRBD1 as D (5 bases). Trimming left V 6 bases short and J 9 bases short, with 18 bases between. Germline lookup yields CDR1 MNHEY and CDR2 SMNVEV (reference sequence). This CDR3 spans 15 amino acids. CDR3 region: CASRIGTLESSPLHF. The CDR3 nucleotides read TGTGCCAGCAGGATCGGGACCCTAGAAAGTTCACCCCTCCACTTT.

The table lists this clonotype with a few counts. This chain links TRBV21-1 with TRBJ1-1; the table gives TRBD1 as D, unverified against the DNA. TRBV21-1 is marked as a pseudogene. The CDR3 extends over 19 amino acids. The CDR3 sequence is CASSATQIGTDPMNTEAFF. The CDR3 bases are TGTGCCAGCAGCGCCACCCAAATCGGGACGGATCCCATGAACACTGAAGCTTTCTTT.

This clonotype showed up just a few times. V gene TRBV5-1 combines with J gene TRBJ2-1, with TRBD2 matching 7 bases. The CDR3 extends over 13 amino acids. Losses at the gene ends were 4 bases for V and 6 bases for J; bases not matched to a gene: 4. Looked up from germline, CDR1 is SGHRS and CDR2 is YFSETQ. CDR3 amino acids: CASSEGLVNEQFF. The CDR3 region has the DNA TGCGCCAGCAGCGAAGGACTAGTCAATGAGCAGTTCTTC.

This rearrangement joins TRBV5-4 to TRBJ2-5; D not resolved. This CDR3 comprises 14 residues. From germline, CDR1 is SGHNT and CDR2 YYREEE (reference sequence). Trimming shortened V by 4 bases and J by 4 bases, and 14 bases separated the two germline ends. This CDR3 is CASSAGLERETQYF. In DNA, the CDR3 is TGTGCCAGCAGCGCCGGGCTGGAGCGAGAGACCCAGTACTTC.

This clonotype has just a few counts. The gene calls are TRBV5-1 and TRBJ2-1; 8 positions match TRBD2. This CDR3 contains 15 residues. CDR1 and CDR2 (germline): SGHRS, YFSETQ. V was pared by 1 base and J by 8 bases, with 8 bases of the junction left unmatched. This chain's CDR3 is CASSLSSGRIHEQFF. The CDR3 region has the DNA TGCGCCAGCAGCTTGTCGAGCGGGAGAATCCATGAGCAGTTCTTC.

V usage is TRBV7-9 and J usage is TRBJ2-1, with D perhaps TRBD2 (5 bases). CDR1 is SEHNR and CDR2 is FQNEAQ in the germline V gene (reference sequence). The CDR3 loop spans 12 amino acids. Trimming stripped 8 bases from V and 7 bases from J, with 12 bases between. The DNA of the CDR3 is TGTGCCAGCGATAGGACTTCTAATGAGCAGTTCTTC. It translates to CASDRTSNEQFF.

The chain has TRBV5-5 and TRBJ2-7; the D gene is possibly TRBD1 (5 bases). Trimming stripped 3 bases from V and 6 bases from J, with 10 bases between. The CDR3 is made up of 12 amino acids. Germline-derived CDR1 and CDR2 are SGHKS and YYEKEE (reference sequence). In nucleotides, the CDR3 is TGTGCCAGCAGCTCCCCCACAGGCGAGCAGTACTTC. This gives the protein CASSSPTGEQYF.

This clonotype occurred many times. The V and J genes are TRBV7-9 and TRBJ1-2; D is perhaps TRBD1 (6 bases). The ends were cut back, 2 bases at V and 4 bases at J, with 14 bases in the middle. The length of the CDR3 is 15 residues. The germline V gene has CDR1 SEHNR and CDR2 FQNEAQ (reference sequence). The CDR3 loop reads CASSLTPTGAYGYTF. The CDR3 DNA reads TGTGCCAGCAGCTTAACGCCGACAGGAGCCTATGGCTACACCTTC.

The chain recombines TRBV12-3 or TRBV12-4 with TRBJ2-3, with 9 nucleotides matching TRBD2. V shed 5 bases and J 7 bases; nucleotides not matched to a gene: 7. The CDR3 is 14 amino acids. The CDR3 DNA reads TGTGCCAGCAGTCCCGTTGCGGGAGGGTATACGCAGTATTTT. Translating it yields CASSPVAGGYTQYF.

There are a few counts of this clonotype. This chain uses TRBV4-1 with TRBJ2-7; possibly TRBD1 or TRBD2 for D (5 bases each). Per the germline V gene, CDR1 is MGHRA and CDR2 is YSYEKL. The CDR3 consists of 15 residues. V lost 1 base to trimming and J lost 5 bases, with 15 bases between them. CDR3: CASSQAPKRGDEQYF. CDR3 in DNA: TGCGCCAGCAGCCAAGCCCCTAAGAGGGGCGACGAGCAGTACTTC.

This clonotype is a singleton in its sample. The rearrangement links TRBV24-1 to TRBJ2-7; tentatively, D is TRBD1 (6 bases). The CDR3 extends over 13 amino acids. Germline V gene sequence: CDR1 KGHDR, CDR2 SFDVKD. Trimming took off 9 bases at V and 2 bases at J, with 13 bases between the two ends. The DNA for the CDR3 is TGTGCCACCCAAAAGGGACAAACCTACGAGCAGTACTTC. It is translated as CATQKGQTYEQYF.

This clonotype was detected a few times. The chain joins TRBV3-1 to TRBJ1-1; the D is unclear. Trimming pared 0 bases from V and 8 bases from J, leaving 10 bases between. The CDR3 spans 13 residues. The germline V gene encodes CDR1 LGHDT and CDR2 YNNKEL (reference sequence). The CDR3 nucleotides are TGTGCCAGCAGCCAAGATCTGGGGAGGGAAGCTTTCTTT. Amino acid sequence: CASSQDLGREAFF.

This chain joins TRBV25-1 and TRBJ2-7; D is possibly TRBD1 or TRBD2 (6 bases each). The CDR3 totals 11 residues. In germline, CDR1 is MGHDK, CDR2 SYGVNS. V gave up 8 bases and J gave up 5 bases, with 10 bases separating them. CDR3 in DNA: TGTGCCAGCCGGAGGGGGGACGAGCAGTACTTC. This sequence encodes CASRRGDEQYF.

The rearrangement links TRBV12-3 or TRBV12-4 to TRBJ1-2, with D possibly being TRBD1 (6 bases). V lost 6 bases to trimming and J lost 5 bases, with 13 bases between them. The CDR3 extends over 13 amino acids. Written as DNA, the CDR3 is TGTGCCAGCAGCCTGACAGGCTTTTATGGCTACACCTTC. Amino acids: CASSLTGFYGYTF.